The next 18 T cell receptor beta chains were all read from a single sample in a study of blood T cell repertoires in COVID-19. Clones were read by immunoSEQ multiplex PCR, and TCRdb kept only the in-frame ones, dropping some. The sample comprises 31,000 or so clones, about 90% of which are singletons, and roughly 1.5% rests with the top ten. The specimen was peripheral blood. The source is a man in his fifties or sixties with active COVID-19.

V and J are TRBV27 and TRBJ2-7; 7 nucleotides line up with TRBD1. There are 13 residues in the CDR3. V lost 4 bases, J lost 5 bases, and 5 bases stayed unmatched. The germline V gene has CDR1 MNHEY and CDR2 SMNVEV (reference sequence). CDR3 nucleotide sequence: TGTGCCAGCAGTTGGGTAGGGGGCCACGAGCAGTACTTC. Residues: CASSWVGGHEQYF.

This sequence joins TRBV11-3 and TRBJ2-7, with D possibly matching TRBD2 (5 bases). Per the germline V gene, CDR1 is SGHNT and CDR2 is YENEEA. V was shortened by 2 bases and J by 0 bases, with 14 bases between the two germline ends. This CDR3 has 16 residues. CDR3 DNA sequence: TGTGCCAGCAGCTTATACGAGTACGGGGACTCCTACGAGCAGTACTTC. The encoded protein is CASSLYEYGDSYEQYF.

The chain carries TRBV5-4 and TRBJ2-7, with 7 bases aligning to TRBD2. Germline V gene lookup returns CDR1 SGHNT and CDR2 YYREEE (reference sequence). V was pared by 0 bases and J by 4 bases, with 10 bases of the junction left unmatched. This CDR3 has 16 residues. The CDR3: CASSLGVGGTKYEQYF. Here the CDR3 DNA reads TGTGCCAGCAGCTTGGGGGTCGGGGGGACCAAGTACGAGCAGTACTTC.

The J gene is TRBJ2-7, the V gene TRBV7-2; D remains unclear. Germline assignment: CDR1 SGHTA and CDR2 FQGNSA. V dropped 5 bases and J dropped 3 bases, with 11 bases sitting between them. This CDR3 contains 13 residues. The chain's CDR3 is CASSLPTYYEQYF. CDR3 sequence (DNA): TGTGCCAGCAGCCTTCCCACATACTACGAGCAGTACTTC.

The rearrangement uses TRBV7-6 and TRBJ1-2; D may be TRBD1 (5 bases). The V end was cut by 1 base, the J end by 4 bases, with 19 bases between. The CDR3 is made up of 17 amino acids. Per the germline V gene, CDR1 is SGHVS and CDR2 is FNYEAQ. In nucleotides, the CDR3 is TGTGCCAGCAGCTTAGATCGGGCCGGGGGTCTAATCTATGGCTACACCTTC. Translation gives CASSLDRAGGLIYGYTF.

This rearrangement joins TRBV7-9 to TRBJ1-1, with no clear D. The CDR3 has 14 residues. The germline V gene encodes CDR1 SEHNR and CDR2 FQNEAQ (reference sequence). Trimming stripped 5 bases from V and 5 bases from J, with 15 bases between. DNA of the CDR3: TGTGCCAGCAGCACTACCAGCCCCGGGACTGAAGCTTTCTTT. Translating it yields CASSTTSPGTEAFF.

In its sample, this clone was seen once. The CDR3 here is CASSLEYSTTEAFF. CDR3 sequence (DNA): TGTGCCAGCAGCTTAGAATACAGTACCACTGAAGCTTTCTTT. V is TRBV7-2 and J is TRBJ1-1; D gene uncertain. Looked up from germline, CDR1 is SGHTA and CDR2 is FQGNSA. The V end lost 1 base, the J end lost 4 bases, and 10 bases lay between the germline ends. CDR3 size: 14 residues.

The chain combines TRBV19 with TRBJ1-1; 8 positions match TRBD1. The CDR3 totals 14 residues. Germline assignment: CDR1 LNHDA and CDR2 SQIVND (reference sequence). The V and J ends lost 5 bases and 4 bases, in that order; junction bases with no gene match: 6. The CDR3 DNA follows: TGTGCCAGTAGTTTAAAAACAGGGGGCACTGAAGCTTTCTTT. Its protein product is CASSLKTGGTEAFF.

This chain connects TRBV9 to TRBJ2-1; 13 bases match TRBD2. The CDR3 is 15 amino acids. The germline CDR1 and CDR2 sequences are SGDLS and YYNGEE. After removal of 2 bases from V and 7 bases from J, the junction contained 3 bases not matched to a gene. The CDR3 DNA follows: TGTGCCAGCAGCGTCACTAGCGGGGGGGCAAATGAGCAGTTCTTC. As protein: CASSVTSGGANEQFF.

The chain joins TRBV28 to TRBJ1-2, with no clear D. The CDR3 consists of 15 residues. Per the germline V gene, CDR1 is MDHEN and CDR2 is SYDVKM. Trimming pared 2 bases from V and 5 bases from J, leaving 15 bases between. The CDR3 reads CASSLERPGRYGYTF. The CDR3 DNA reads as TGTGCCAGCAGTTTAGAACGCCCGGGGAGATATGGCTACACCTTC.

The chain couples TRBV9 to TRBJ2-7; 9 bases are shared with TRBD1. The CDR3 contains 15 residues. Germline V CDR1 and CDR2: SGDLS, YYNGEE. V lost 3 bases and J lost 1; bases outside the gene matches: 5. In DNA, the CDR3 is TGTGCCAGCAGCGCCGGACAGGGGATTTCCTACGAGCAGTACTTC. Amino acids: CASSAGQGISYEQYF.

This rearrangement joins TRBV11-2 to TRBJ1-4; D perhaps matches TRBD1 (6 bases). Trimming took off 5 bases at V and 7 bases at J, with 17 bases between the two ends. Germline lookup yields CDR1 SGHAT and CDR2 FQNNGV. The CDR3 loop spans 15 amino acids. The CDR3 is CASSPPGGLGEKLFF. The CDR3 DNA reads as TGTGCCAGCAGCCCCCCCGGGGGGCTGGGTGAAAAACTGTTTTTT.

The CDR3 spells CASSQGSAGGRNEQFF. CDR3 DNA: TGTGCCAGCAGCCAAGGGAGCGCGGGGGGGCGGAATGAGCAGTTCTTC. J is TRBJ2-1 and V is TRBV3-1 (or the pseudogene TRBV3-2); TRBD2 matches 9 bases. The germline V gene has CDR1 LGHDT and CDR2 YNNKEL (reference sequence). J lost 7 bases, V lost 1 base, and 8 bases had no gene match. CDR3 size: 16 residues.

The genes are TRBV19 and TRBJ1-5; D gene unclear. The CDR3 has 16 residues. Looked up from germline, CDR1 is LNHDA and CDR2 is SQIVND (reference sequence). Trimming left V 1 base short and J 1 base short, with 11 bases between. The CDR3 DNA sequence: TGTGCCAGTAGTATAGTGCCCGGGAAGAGCAATCAGCCCCAGCATTTT. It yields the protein CASSIVPGKSNQPQHF.

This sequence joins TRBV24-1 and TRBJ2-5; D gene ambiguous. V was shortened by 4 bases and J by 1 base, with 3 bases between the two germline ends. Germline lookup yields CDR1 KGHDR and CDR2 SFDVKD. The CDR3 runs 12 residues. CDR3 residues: CATSDIQETQYF. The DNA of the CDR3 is TGTGCCACCAGTGACATCCAAGAGACCCAGTACTTC.

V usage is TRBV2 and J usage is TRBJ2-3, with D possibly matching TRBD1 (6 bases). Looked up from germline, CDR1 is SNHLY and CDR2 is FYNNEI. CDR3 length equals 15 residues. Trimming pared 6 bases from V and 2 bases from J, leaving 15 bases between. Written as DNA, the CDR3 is TGTGCCAGCAGCCGGACCGGGACATTCACAGATACGCAGTATTTT. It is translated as CASSRTGTFTDTQYF.

The CDR3 loop reads CASSFILGGSSYEQYF. The CDR3 DNA follows: TGCGCCAGCAGCTTCATCCTCGGGGGGAGCTCCTACGAGCAGTACTTC. The chain combines TRBV5-1 with TRBJ2-7, with 7 bases fitting TRBD2. The CDR3 totals 16 residues. Germline CDR1 SGHRS, CDR2 YFSETQ. Trimming at V came to 2 bases and at J to 0 bases, leaving 8 bases not matched to a gene.

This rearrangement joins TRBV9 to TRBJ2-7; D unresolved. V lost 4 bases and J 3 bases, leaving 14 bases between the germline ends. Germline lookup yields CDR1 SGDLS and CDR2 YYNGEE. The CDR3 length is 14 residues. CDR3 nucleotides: TGTGCCAGCAGCTACTCCTCTGGTTTCTACGAGCAGTACTTC. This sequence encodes CASSYSSGFYEQYF.